What follows are 24 T cell receptor beta chains derived from one specimen sequenced in a study of blood T cell repertoires in COVID-19. Data came from immunoSEQ multiplex PCR; TCRdb stores just in-frame clones and leaves some out. This table holds around 150,000 clones, about 80% found once. Sequencing was done on a sample of PBMCs or T cells enriched from blood (not recorded which). These receptors were collected from a woman aged 45-65 years who had recovered from COVID-19.

The gene calls are TRBV3-1 (or the pseudogene TRBV3-2) and TRBJ1-5; 8 bases line up with TRBD1. This CDR3 contains 14 residues. With V trimmed by 5 bases and J by 6 bases, 6 bases remained unmatched. Germline V CDR1 and CDR2: LGHDT, YNNKEL (reference sequence). CDR3 nucleotides: TGTGCCAGCAGCGAAAACCAGGGGGCTCAGCCCCAGCATTTT. Translated, it gives CASSENQGAQPQHF.

The chain recombines TRBV7-6 with TRBJ1-4, with TRBD1 matching 7 bases. The CDR3 length is 15 residues. V was pared by 0 bases and J by 6 bases, with 4 bases of the junction left unmatched. The germline CDR1 and CDR2 sequences are SGHVS and FNYEAQ. The CDR3 loop reads CASSLALGGDEKLFF. For the CDR3, the DNA is TGTGCCAGCAGCTTAGCGTTAGGGGGCGATGAAAAACTGTTTTTT.

CDR3 sequence: CASSLAKQGLITEAFF. The CDR3 nucleotides read TGTGCCAGCAGCTTAGCCAAACAGGGGTTGATCACTGAAGCTTTCTTT. This chain connects TRBV7-9 to TRBJ1-1; 7 bases match TRBD1. The junction had 8 bases not matched to a gene; V was cut back by 0 bases and J by 4 bases. Germline V CDR1 and CDR2: SEHNR, FQNEAQ (reference sequence). The CDR3 loop spans 16 amino acids. Combining the CDR3 with reference TRBV7-9 and TRBJ1-1 gives the whole variable domain DTGVSQNPRHKITKRGQNVTFRCDPISEHNRLYWYRQTLGQGPEFLTYFQNEAQLEKSRLLSDRFSAERPKGSFSTLEIQRTEQGDSAMYLCASSLAKQGLITEAFFGQGTRLTVV.

Here the CDR3 reads CASSYDQVSSYEQYF. The CDR3 region has the DNA TGTGCCAGCAGTTACGACCAGGTTAGCTCCTACGAGCAGTACTTC. The chain combines TRBV6-6 with TRBJ2-7; the D is unclear. Germline CDR1 is MNHNY and CDR2 is SVGAGI (reference sequence). Trimming removed 2 bases from V and 0 bases from J, with 11 bases in between. This CDR3 contains 15 residues.

This clone has a handful of counts. The V call is TRBV11-2, the J call TRBJ1-6; TRBD1 might be the D (5 bases). Looked up from germline, CDR1 is SGHAT and CDR2 is FQNNGV. V shed 1 base and J shed 0 bases, with 16 bases lying between them. The CDR3 extends over 19 amino acids. This CDR3 is CASSLGVTVASSYNSPLHF. The CDR3 DNA is TGTGCCAGCAGCTTAGGGGTGACAGTCGCGAGCTCCTATAATTCACCCCTCCACTTT.

V is TRBV7-9 and J is TRBJ2-3; D unclear. The germline V gene encodes CDR1 SEHNR and CDR2 FQNEAQ (reference sequence). This CDR3 is 15 amino acids long. The ends were cut back, 1 base at V and 0 bases at J, with 8 bases in the middle. This CDR3 reads CASSLGHYSTDTQYF. The CDR3 coding sequence is TGTGCCAGCAGCTTAGGACATTATAGCACAGATACGCAGTATTTT. The full variable domain, in which reference TRBV7-9 and TRBJ2-3 provide the parts outside the CDR3, is DTGVSQNPRHKITKRGQNVTFRCDPISEHNRLYWYRQTLGQGPEFLTYFQNEAQLEKSRLLSDRFSAERPKGSFSTLEIQRTEQGDSAMYLCASSLGHYSTDTQYFGPGTRLTVL.

In the case of this clone: An end of the junction does not agree with germline; a read error may underlie this. This chain links TRBV25-1 with TRBJ2-7; D possibly corresponds to TRBD2 (5 bases). Germline CDR1 and CDR2: MGHDK and SYGVNS. The CDR3 covers 15 residues. CDR3 protein: CASSERYGGSSEQYF. The CDR3 bases are TGTGCCAGCAGTGAAAGGTATGGAGGTTCCTCCGAGCAGTACTTC.

The chain is built from TRBV6-1 and TRBJ2-5; perhaps TRBD1 as D (5 bases). The V end was cut by 2 bases, the J end by 4 bases, with 14 bases between. The CDR3 runs 15 residues. The germline CDR1 and CDR2 sequences are MNHNS and SASEGT. This chain's CDR3 is CASSERGGMGETQYF. The CDR3 DNA sequence: TGTGCCAGCAGTGAAAGGGGCGGAATGGGAGAGACCCAGTACTTC.

The chain combines TRBV11-3 with TRBJ1-3, with D possibly being TRBD1 (6 bases). The CDR3 totals 17 residues. Germline CDR1 SGHNT, CDR2 YENEEA. V was cut by 0 bases and J by 0 bases, with 12 bases left in between. The DNA for the CDR3 is TGTGCCAGCAGCTTAGATCACGGGACAACCTCTGGAAACACCATATATTTT. It encodes CASSLDHGTTSGNTIYF.

The gene calls are TRBV30 and TRBJ1-6, with D possibly TRBD1 on 6 matching bases. Germline V CDR1 and CDR2: GTSNPN, SVGIG (reference sequence). The CDR3 totals 13 residues. V was trimmed by 7 bases and J by 9 bases, leaving 16 bases between them. CDR3 DNA: TGTGCCTCTACAAAGGGGGAAGGTTCACCCCTCCACTTT. As protein: CASTKGEGSPLHF.

The J gene is TRBJ2-3, the V gene TRBV2; 10 bases agree with TRBD2. Germline V lookup: CDR1 SNHLY, CDR2 FYNNEI. This CDR3 has 17 residues. V dropped 6 bases and J dropped 2; count of bases not matched to a gene: 11. The DNA of the CDR3 is TGTGCCAGCAGACTGACCCGACTAGCGGGCACCACAGATACGCAGTATTTT. Amino acids: CASRLTRLAGTTDTQYF.

The gene calls are TRBV14 and TRBJ2-7, with D perhaps TRBD1 (6 bases). The CDR3 is 15 residues long. Germline lookup yields CDR1 SGHDN and CDR2 FVKESK. V shed 3 bases and J shed 4 bases, with 16 bases lying between them. CDR3: CASSHRDTDPYEQYF. The CDR3 region has the DNA TGTGCCAGCAGCCACCGGGACACGGACCCTTACGAGCAGTACTTC.

The chain combines TRBV5-1 with TRBJ1-2; a weak D match, TRBD1 (5 bases). The length of the CDR3 is 13 residues. Germline CDR1 is SGHRS and CDR2 is YFSETQ. Between the trimmed V and J ends, which lost 3 bases and 0 bases, there was a span of 6 bases. The CDR3 spells CASSSQANYGYTF. DNA for the CDR3: TGCGCCAGCAGCTCACAGGCTAACTATGGCTACACCTTC. The full variable domain, with the rest looked up from reference TRBV5-1 and TRBJ1-2, is KAGVTQTPRYLIKTRGQQVTLSCSPISGHRSVSWYQQTPGQGLQFLFEYFSETQRNKGNFPGRFSGRQFSNSRSEMNVSTLELGDSALYLCASSSQANYGYTFGSGTRLTVV.

The chain recombines TRBV27 with TRBJ1-2, with 7 bases lining up with TRBD1. Germline V gene data show CDR1 as MNHEY and CDR2 as SMNVEV (reference sequence). The V gene end was trimmed by 8 bases and the J gene end by 1 base; junction bases not matched to a gene: 10. CDR3 length: 15 residues. CDR3 in DNA: TGTGCCAGCGGATCCGGGACAGTCAGTAACTATGGCTACACCTTC. The encoded protein is CASGSGTVSNYGYTF.

This clone was picked up a small number of times. This rearrangement joins TRBV18 to TRBJ1-5, with a tentative D call TRBD1 (5 bases). The V gene lost 6 bases and the J gene lost 4 bases, with 19 bases spanning the gap. This CDR3 is 16 amino acids long. Germline loops: CDR1 KGHSH, CDR2 LQKENI. The CDR3, as DNA: TGTGCCAGCTCCCCCGGGATGGGGGGGAGAAATCAGCCCCAGCATTTT. Residues: CASSPGMGGRNQPQHF.

V gene TRBV11-2 combines with J gene TRBJ2-1; D remains unclear. The CDR3 length is 13 residues. Trimming took 1 base from V and 10 from J, leaving 11 bases between them. Germline CDR1 and CDR2: SGHAT and FQNNGV. In nucleotides, the CDR3 is TGTGCCAGCAGCTTAGGATTATATAGCGAGCAGTTCTTC. Translated, it gives CASSLGLYSEQFF. The entire variable domain, with the rest obtained from reference TRBV11-2 and TRBJ2-1, is as follows: EAGVAQSPRYKIIEKRQSVAFWCNPISGHATLYWYQQILGQGPKLLIQFQNNGVVDDSQLPKDRFSAERLKGVDSTLKIQPAKLEDSAVYLCASSLGLYSEQFFGPGTRLTVL.

The rearrangement uses TRBV5-1 and TRBJ2-2; 8 bases align to TRBD2. The J segment lost 7 bases and the V segment lost 6 bases, leaving 8 bases of the junction unmatched. The CDR3 runs to 14 residues. Germline V CDR1 and CDR2: SGHRS, YFSETQ. The chain's CDR3 is CASTRGGQGGELFF. CDR3 nucleotides: TGCGCCAGCACCCGGGGGGGGCAAGGCGGGGAGCTGTTTTTT. The full variable domain, completed using reference TRBV5-1 and TRBJ2-2, is KAGVTQTPRYLIKTRGQQVTLSCSPISGHRSVSWYQQTPGQGLQFLFEYFSETQRNKGNFPGRFSGRQFSNSRSEMNVSTLELGDSALYLCASTRGGQGGELFFGEGSRLTVL.

V and J are TRBV29-1 and TRBJ1-2, with TRBD1 matching 7 bases. The CDR3 sequence is 14 residues long. Trimming cost V 4 bases and J 6 bases; bases outside gene matches: 11. Germline CDR1 is SQVTM and CDR2 is ANQGSEA. The CDR3, as DNA: TGCAGCGTTGGGGTGACAGGGATTTCGGATGGCTACACCTTC. Amino acids: CSVGVTGISDGYTF.

The chain links TRBV7-9 to TRBJ2-6, with 14 bases matching TRBD2. There are 18 residues in the CDR3. With V trimmed by 5 bases and J by 2 bases, 5 bases remained unmatched. Germline assignment: CDR1 SEHNR and CDR2 FQNEAQ (reference sequence). The CDR3 here is CASSRPGLAGAGANVLTF. CDR3 DNA sequence: TGTGCCAGCAGCCGTCCGGGACTAGCGGGAGCTGGGGCCAACGTCCTGACTTTC.

V usage is TRBV5-1 and J usage is TRBJ1-4, with D hard to call. The V gene lost 0 bases and the J gene lost 6 bases, with 18 bases spanning the gap. The length of the CDR3 is 17 residues. CDR1 and CDR2 (germline): SGHRS, YFSETQ. CDR3 bases: TGCGCCAGCAGCTTGGCAGGACTGAAAGGAGGAGATGAAAAACTGTTTTTT. Amino acid sequence: CASSLAGLKGGDEKLFF.

The chain joins TRBV6-5 to TRBJ1-2, with TRBD1 matching 7 bases. The CDR3 consists of 15 residues. V shed 2 bases, J shed 4 bases, and the junction held 7 bases outside the gene matches. Germline CDR1 is MNHEY and CDR2 is SVGAGI. CDR3 sequence reads: CASSYRPGQSYGYTF. In DNA form, the CDR3 reads TGTGCCAGCAGTTACCGACCGGGACAGAGCTATGGCTACACCTTC.

In DNA form, the CDR3 reads TGTGCCAGTAGTTTCAGGGGTAATCAGCCCCAGCATTTT. Amino acid sequence: CASSFRGNQPQHF. The chain has TRBV19 and TRBJ1-5; maybe TRBD1 (6 bases). Looked up from germline, CDR1 is LNHDA and CDR2 is SQIVND (reference sequence). This CDR3 has 13 amino acids. Trimming left V 5 bases short and J 4 bases short, with 9 bases between.

Only a few counts were recorded for this clone. J is TRBJ2-3 and V is TRBV4-1, with 10 positions matching TRBD2. Germline CDR1 and CDR2: MGHRA and YSYEKL. The CDR3 extends over 16 amino acids. The V gene end was trimmed by 3 bases and the J gene end by 0 bases; junction bases not matched to a gene: 3. The CDR3 nucleotides read TGCGCCAGCAGCCAGGGTAGCGGGGGGAGCACAGATACGCAGTATTTT. It yields the protein CASSQGSGGSTDTQYF.

As to this clone: A junction end diverges from the germline sequence, so it may reflect a read error. The chain links TRBV3-1 (or the pseudogene TRBV3-2) to TRBJ2-4; 9 bases fit TRBD2. The germline gives CDR1 LGHDT, CDR2 YNNKEL (reference sequence). The CDR3 contains 17 residues. CDR3 nucleotides: TGTGCCAGCCGCCACTCCCCGGCTAGCGGGGACGAAAACATTCAGTACTTC. This gives the protein CASRHSPASGDENIQYF.